Described below is a single T cell receptor beta chain sequence and its context. Antigen unknown. Trimming at V came to 4 bases and at J to 5 bases, leaving 11 bases not matched to a gene. Germline V gives CDR1 SGDLS, CDR2 YYNGEE. The CDR3 consists of 16 residues. The data stem from a study of OX40 agonist ivuxolimab in advanced cancers. Across the whole study: Past anti-PD-1, anti-PD-L1 or anti-CTLA-4 therapy was accepted, and 40% had received some. Notes on the study in general: Blood T cells, both CD4+ and CD8+, expanded clonally by week 6 at 0.1 to 3.0 mg/kg. The authors also found low normalized T-cell clonal expansion in some nonresponders.

The assay was immunoSEQ multiplex PCR, and TCRdb's table has in-frame clones only and misses some. This sample yields about 74,000 clones, of which about 86% are seen a single time; around 6.6% belongs to the top ten. This rearrangement joins TRBV9 to TRBJ2-1; 8 bases agree with TRBD2. This receptor was identified in an adult with an advanced solid tumor such as melanoma, head and neck, liver or kidney cancer. Sequenced here: CD4+ or CD8+ T cells sorted from blood, sampled in a trial of the OX40 agonist ivuxolimab. The CDR3 protein is CASSLRTSGANNEQFF. CDR3 nucleotide sequence: TGTGCCAGCAGCCTCAGAACTAGCGGAGCTAACAATGAGCAGTTCTTC.